The clone carrying this T cell receptor (beta chain) has a handful of counts. There were TCR beta CDR3 regions amplified from RNA transcripts. HTBI primers were the set used in a first-round RT-PCR of the TCR CDR3. A single record per CDR3 protein comes from TCRdb applying MiXCR to the multiplex PCR reads. The table has about 95,000 distinct CDR3 sequences, roughly 40% seen once; the top ten hold roughly a tenth. This specimen comes from a study of T cells in Graves' hyperthyroidism and ophthalmopathy. The CDR3 is 10 residues long. Trimming stripped 10 bases from V and 2 bases from J, with 6 bases between. Per the germline V gene, CDR1 is LNHNV and CDR2 is YYDKDF (reference sequence). Graves' hyperthyroidism was deemed stable given no ophthalmopathy progression within 18 months. Patients aged 18 to 65 had newly diagnosed hyperthyroidism of under 2 months' duration. The study left out patients who had uncontrolled infection, other autoimmune disease, pregnancy or lactation.

Material: peripheral blood or thyroid tissue (not recorded which). The TCR was taken from a woman younger than 45 with Graves' hyperthyroidism. The V and J genes are TRBV15 and TRBJ2-7; D uncertain. CDR3 coding DNA: TGTGCCAAATCGGCCTACGAGCAGTACTTC. Its protein is CAKSAYEQYF.